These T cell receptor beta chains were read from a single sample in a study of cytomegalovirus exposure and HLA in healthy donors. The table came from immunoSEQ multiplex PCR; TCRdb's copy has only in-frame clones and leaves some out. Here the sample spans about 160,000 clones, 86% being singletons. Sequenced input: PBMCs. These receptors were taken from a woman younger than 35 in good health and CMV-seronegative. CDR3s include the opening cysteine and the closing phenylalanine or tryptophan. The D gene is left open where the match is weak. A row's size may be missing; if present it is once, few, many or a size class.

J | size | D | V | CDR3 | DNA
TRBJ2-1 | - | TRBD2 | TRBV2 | CASRDRLAGVNEQFF | TGTGCCAGCAGAGACCGACTAGCGGGGGTCAATGAGCAGTTCTTC
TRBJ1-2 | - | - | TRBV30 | CAWSPTDRNYGYTF | TGTGCCTGGAGCCCCACAGATCGTAACTATGGCTACACCTTC
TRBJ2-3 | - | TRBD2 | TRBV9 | CASSTPLISGSQDTQYF | TGTGCCAGCAGCACCCCCCTTATTAGCGGGAGTCAAGATACGCAGTATTTT
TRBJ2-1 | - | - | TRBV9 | CASSVETPRSRVINEQFF | TGTGCCAGCAGCGTAGAAACCCCCCGATCACGCGTCATCAATGAGCAGTTCTTC
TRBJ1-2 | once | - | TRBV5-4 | CASSLEPTYGYTF | TGTGCCAGCAGCTTGGAACCAACTTATGGCTACACCTTC
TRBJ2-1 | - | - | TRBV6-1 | CASRDPPGNEQFF | TGTGCCAGCAGGGACCCCCCGGGGAATGAGCAGTTCTTC
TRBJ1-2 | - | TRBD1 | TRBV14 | CASSLGTEYYGYTF | TGTGCCAGCAGCTTGGGGACAGAATATTATGGCTACACCTTC
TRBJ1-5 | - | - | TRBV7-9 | CASSLGQGQHNQPQHF | TGTGCCAGCAGCTTAGGACAAGGACAGCACAATCAGCCCCAGCATTTT
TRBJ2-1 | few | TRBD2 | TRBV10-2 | CASSVRRAGDGNEQFF | TGCGCCAGCAGCGTTCGGAGGGCGGGAGATGGGAATGAGCAGTTCTTC
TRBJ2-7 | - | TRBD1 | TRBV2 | CASSRGQGALLEQYF | TGTGCCAGCAGTAGAGGACAGGGGGCCCTCTTGGAGCAGTACTTC
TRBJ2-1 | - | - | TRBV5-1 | CASSLRDYNEQFF | TGCGCCAGCAGCTTAAGAGATTACAATGAGCAGTTCTTC
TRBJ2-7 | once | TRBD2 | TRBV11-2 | CASSSTITSGSAYEQYF | TGTGCCAGCAGCTCCACCATCACTAGCGGGAGCGCCTACGAGCAGTACTTC
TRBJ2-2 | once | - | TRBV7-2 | CASSSLGSNTGELFF | TGTGCCAGCAGCTCCCTAGGATCGAACACCGGGGAGCTGTTTTTT
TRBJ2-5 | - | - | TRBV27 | CASRARGVETQYF | TGTGCCAGCAGGGCCCGCGGGGTGGAGACCCAGTACTTC
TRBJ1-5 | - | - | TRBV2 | CASSRFFGGRTNQPQHF | TGTGCCAGCAGTCGGTTCTTTGGGGGCCGGACGAATCAGCCCCAGCATTTT
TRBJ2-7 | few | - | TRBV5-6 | CASSLGGETYEQYF | TGTGCCAGCAGCTTGGGTGGAGAAACCTACGAGCAGTACTTC
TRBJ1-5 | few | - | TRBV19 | CASRGTGINQPQHF | TGTGCCAGTAGGGGCACAGGGATCAATCAGCCCCAGCATTTT
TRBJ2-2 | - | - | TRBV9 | CASSRRTGELFF | TGTGCCAGCAGCCGGAGGACCGGGGAGCTGTTTTTT
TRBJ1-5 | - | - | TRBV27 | CASSLGGFKNQPQHF | TGTGCCAGCAGTTTAGGGGGGTTCAAGAATCAGCCCCAGCATTTT
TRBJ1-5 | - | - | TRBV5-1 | CASSLAGKEQPQHF | TGCGCCAGCAGCTTGGCCGGGAAAGAGCAGCCCCAGCATTTT
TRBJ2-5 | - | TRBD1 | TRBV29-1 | CSVGQGRETQYF | TGCAGCGTTGGACAGGGAAGAGAGACCCAGTACTTC
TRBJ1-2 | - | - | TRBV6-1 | CASRYNQGIGYTF | TGTGCCAGCAGATATAATCAGGGGATCGGCTACACCTTC
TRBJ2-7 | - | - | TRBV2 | CASATEYNYEQYF | TGTGCCAGCGCTACAGAGTATAACTACGAGCAGTACTTC
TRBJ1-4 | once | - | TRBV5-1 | CASSLGSPSRGTNEKLFF | TGCGCCAGCAGCTTGGGCTCTCCCTCCAGGGGAACTAATGAAAAACTGTTTTTT
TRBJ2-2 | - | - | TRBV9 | CASSVLSSAGTGELFF | TGTGCCAGCAGCGTCCTTAGTAGCGCAGGTACCGGGGAGCTGTTTTTT
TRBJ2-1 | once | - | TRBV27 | CASTPGLSDSRVQFF | TGTGCCAGCACCCCAGGACTAAGCGACTCACGGGTGCAGTTCTTC
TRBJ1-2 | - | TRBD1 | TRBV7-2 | CASSFRFGTGHGYGYTF | TGTGCCAGCAGCTTTCGGTTTGGGACAGGGCATGGGTATGGCTACACCTTC
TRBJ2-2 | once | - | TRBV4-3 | CASSQDLGQYGPGELFF | TGCGCCAGCAGCCAAGACTTAGGACAGTATGGCCCCGGGGAGCTGTTTTTT
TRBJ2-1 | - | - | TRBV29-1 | CSVDPPDRSSYNEQFF | TGCAGCGTTGACCCCCCAGATAGGAGCTCCTACAATGAGCAGTTCTTC
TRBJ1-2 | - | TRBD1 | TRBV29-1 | CSVEDIWTGSLYGYTF | TGCAGCGTTGAAGATATTTGGACAGGATCTTTGTATGGCTACACCTTC
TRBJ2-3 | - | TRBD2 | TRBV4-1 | CASSQAGLAGATDTQYF | TGCGCCAGCAGCCAGGCCGGACTAGCGGGGGCCACAGATACGCAGTATTTT
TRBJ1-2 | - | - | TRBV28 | CASSSLQGGAYGYTF | TGTGCCAGCAGTTCACTTCAAGGGGGGGCCTATGGCTACACCTTC
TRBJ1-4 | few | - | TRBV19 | CASMSRLQGSEKLFF | TGTGCCAGTATGAGTAGGTTGCAGGGAAGTGAAAAACTGTTTTTT
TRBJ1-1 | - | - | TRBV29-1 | CSVDGVNTEAFF | TGCAGCGTTGACGGGGTAAACACTGAAGCTTTCTTT
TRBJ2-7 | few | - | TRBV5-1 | CASGARGSSYEQYF | TGCGCCAGTGGGGCCCGGGGGAGCTCCTACGAGCAGTACTTC
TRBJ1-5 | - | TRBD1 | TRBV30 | CAWSVSGTASNQPQHF | TGTGCCTGGAGTGTATCCGGGACAGCTAGCAATCAGCCCCAGCATTTT
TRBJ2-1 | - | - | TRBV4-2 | CASSQELSGYYNEQFF | TGTGCCAGCAGCCAAGAACTAAGCGGATATTACAATGAGCAGTTCTTC